What follows are 26 T cell receptor beta chains derived from one specimen sequenced in a study of cytomegalovirus exposure and HLA in healthy donors (dated by TCRdb to 2015 to 2018). The library relied on the immunoSEQ multiplex PCR assay. For the multiplex PCR, a mixture combining 60 forward primers for TCR Vbeta segments and 13 reverse primers for TCR Jbeta segments was used. TCRdb re-hosts the immuneACCESS table, in-frame sequences only. Its copies lack some clones; in the studies checked, an unresolved V gene accounts for under half of them, and the cause for the rest is not known. This sample holds around 200,000 clones; 75% to 85% were observed only once. The ten most abundant clones make up more than 0.95% of the sample. Material: PBMCs. These receptors came from a girl aged 2 to 10 in good health and CMV-seropositive.

This clone was picked up one time. V gene TRBV5-6 combines with J gene TRBJ1-1; TRBD1 agrees at 8 bases. This CDR3 comprises 17 residues. The junction had 10 bases not matched to a gene; V was cut back by 0 bases and J by 3 bases. The germline CDR1 and CDR2 sequences are SGHDT and YYEEEE. For the CDR3, the DNA is TGTGCCAGCAGCTTGGCAGGGGGCGCGGGTCCCCACACTGAAGCTTTCTTT. Encoded protein: CASSLAGGAGPHTEAFF. The variable domain in full, with the rest retrieved from reference TRBV5-6 and TRBJ1-1, is DAGVTQSPTHLIKTRGQQVTLRCSPKSGHDTVSWYQQALGQGPQFIFQYYEEEERQRGNFPDRFSGHQFPNYSSELNVNALLLGDSALYLCASSLAGGAGPHTEAFFGQGTRLTVV.

This clone was seen only a few times. Here the CDR3 DNA reads TGTGCCAGTAGTATAACAGGGGGCAATCAGCCCCAGCATTTT. Protein product: CASSITGGNQPQHF. This chain connects TRBV19 to TRBJ1-5, with 7 positions matching TRBD1. Looked up from germline, CDR1 is LNHDA and CDR2 is SQIVND (reference sequence). Losses at the gene ends were 2 bases for V and 2 bases for J; bases not matched to a gene: 0. CDR3 length: 14 residues.

The rearrangement joins TRBV6-4 to TRBJ1-6, with 9 bases aligning to TRBD1. Germline loops: CDR1 MRHNA, CDR2 SNTAGT. This CDR3 spans 15 amino acids. With V trimmed by 4 bases and J by 13 bases, 11 bases remained unmatched. The CDR3 region is CASSAEPGTGYPLHF. The CDR3 DNA reads as TGTGCCAGCAGTGCGGAGCCCGGGACAGGGTACCCCCTCCACTTT.

In nucleotides, the CDR3 is TGTGCCAGCAGCGCCCGGACTAGCGGGGACCACAATGAGCAGTTCTTC. Translated: CASSARTSGDHNEQFF. The chain joins TRBV5-4 to TRBJ2-1; 12 nucleotides line up with TRBD2. Germline CDR1 reads SGHNT; CDR2 reads YYREEE (reference sequence). V was pared by 4 bases and J by 5 bases, with 7 bases of the junction left unmatched. CDR3 size: 16 residues.

The chain couples TRBV11-3 to TRBJ2-1, with 7 nucleotides matching TRBD2. J was trimmed by 4 bases and V by 3 bases; bases with no gene match: 12. Germline assignment: CDR1 SGHNT and CDR2 YENEEA. The CDR3 sequence is 17 residues long. As DNA, the CDR3 is TGTGCCAGCAGCTTGGGGGGGGAGCGGGTAGGTTACAATGAGCAGTTCTTC. Residues: CASSLGGERVGYNEQFF.

The chain employs TRBV25-1 and TRBJ1-2; 11 nucleotides align to TRBD1. Per germline, CDR1 MGHDK and CDR2 SYGVNS. V was pared by 6 bases and J by 4 bases, with 7 bases of the junction left unmatched. There are 15 residues in the CDR3. CDR3 nucleotides: TGTGCCAGCAGAGGACAGGGGGCTCTCCCCTATGGCTACACCTTC. This translates into CASRGQGALPYGYTF.

The genes are TRBV15 and TRBJ1-3; 8 bases match TRBD1. Germline V gene data show CDR1 as LNHNV and CDR2 as YYDKDF (reference sequence). The V gene end was trimmed by 3 bases and the J gene end by 6 bases; junction bases not matched to a gene: 10. The CDR3 has 16 residues. CDR3 coding DNA: TGTGCCACCAGCAGGGTCCTGACAGGGGCTCTAAACACCATATATTTT. Amino acids: CATSRVLTGALNTIYF.

This chain links TRBV11-2 with TRBJ1-3; no clear D. The CDR3 has 15 residues. V shed 6 bases and J shed 0 bases, with 12 bases lying between them. Looked up from germline, CDR1 is SGHAT and CDR2 is FQNNGV. CDR3 in DNA: TGTGCCAGCAGTTCGACGGACTTCTCTGGAAACACCATATATTTT. Its translation is CASSSTDFSGNTIYF. Full variable domain (missing parts from reference TRBV11-2 and TRBJ1-3): EAGVAQSPRYKIIEKRQSVAFWCNPISGHATLYWYQQILGQGPKLLIQFQNNGVVDDSQLPKDRFSAERLKGVDSTLKIQPAKLEDSAVYLCASSSTDFSGNTIYFGEGSWLTVV.

The V gene is TRBV5-1, the J gene TRBJ2-1, with a possible D match to TRBD1 (6 bases). Germline V lookup: CDR1 SGHRS, CDR2 YFSETQ. There are 15 residues in the CDR3. V lost 4 bases and J 5 bases, leaving 16 bases between the germline ends. CDR3 region: CASSQRGTLHNEQFF. CDR3 in DNA: TGCGCCAGCAGCCAAAGGGGGACGCTCCACAATGAGCAGTTCTTC.

The genes are TRBV15 and TRBJ2-3; 12 nucleotides agree with TRBD2. CDR1 is LNHNV, CDR2 YYDKDF, per germline (reference sequence). With V trimmed by 0 bases and J by 0 bases, 4 bases remained unmatched. The CDR3 has 18 amino acids. The CDR3 region is CATSRDSGTSGSTDTQYF. DNA for the CDR3: TGTGCCACCAGCAGAGATTCGGGGACTAGCGGGAGCACAGATACGCAGTATTTT.

In this sample, this clone turned up a few times. The V call is TRBV13, the J call TRBJ2-5; the match to TRBD2 covers 10 bases. The CDR3 length is 17 residues. CDR1 is PRHDT, CDR2 FYEKMQ, per germline (reference sequence). V dropped 6 bases and J dropped 5; count of bases not matched to a gene: 15. The CDR3 region has the DNA TGTGCCAGCAGTTACACCCAAGCGGGAGGGCCTCGGGAGACCCAGTACTTC. Protein product: CASSYTQAGGPRETQYF.

The chain employs TRBV2 and TRBJ2-3; no firm D call. This CDR3 spans 14 amino acids. Trimming cost V 4 bases and J 5 bases, with 13 bases left between them. CDR1 is SNHLY, CDR2 FYNNEI, per germline. CDR3 coding DNA: TGTGCCAGCAGTGCGGTCCGAGGTGGAGATACGCAGTATTTT. Its protein is CASSAVRGGDTQYF.

CDR3: CASSLLAGTPDTQYF. The CDR3, as DNA: TGCGCCAGCAGCCTACTAGCGGGGACGCCAGATACGCAGTATTTT. This chain links TRBV4-1 with TRBJ2-3, with TRBD2 matching 10 bases. The germline CDR1 and CDR2 sequences are MGHRA and YSYEKL. After removal of 4 bases from V and 4 bases from J, the junction contained 5 bases not matched to a gene. CDR3 length: 15 residues.

The chain recombines TRBV5-1 with TRBJ2-7; 7 bases map to TRBD1. After removal of 4 bases from V and 2 bases from J, the junction contained 6 bases not matched to a gene. The CDR3 runs 14 residues. Germline CDR1 reads SGHRS; CDR2 reads YFSETQ. The CDR3 DNA follows: TGCGCCAGCAGCCCTGAACAGGGGCCCTACGAGCAGTACTTC. Protein product: CASSPEQGPYEQYF.

The rearrangement joins TRBV6-6 to TRBJ2-5; 13 bases map to TRBD2. Trimming removed 6 bases from V and 3 bases from J; junction bases left unmatched: 4. The CDR3 totals 15 residues. Germline CDR1 and CDR2: MNHNY and SVGAGI (reference sequence). As DNA, the CDR3 is TGTGCCAGCAGCGGTACTAGCGGGAGGGAAGAGACCCAGTACTTC. This gives the protein CASSGTSGREETQYF.

The chain has TRBV7-2 and TRBJ1-2; TRBD1 aligns across 7 bases. This CDR3 region has 14 residues. Trimming cost V 4 bases and J 1 base; bases outside gene matches: 3. Germline CDR1 and CDR2: SGHTA and FQGNSA. CDR3 protein: CASSSTGSNYGYTF. In DNA form, the CDR3 reads TGTGCCAGCAGCTCGACAGGGAGTAACTATGGCTACACCTTC. Filled out from reference TRBV7-2 and TRBJ1-2, the complete variable domain reads GAGVSQSPSNKVTEKGKDVELRCDPISGHTALYWYRQSLGQGLEFLIYFQGNSAPDKSGLPSDRFSAERTGGSVSTLTIQRTQQEDSAVYLCASSSTGSNYGYTFGSGTRLTVV.

The gene calls are TRBV25-1 and TRBJ2-2; D is ambiguous. The CDR3 is 13 amino acids. The germline V gene has CDR1 MGHDK and CDR2 SYGVNS. The ends were cut back, 6 bases at V and 7 bases at J, with 12 bases in the middle. CDR3 protein: CASRFSGLGELFF. In DNA, the CDR3 is TGTGCCAGCAGATTTTCAGGCCTCGGGGAGCTGTTTTTT.

This chain uses TRBV5-1 with TRBJ2-2, with 13 bases aligning to TRBD2. Per the germline V gene, CDR1 is SGHRS and CDR2 is YFSETQ. There are 17 residues in the CDR3. V dropped 3 bases and J dropped 1; count of bases not matched to a gene: 3. CDR3 coding DNA: TGCGCCAGCAGCTACGGACTAGCGGGGGAGAACACCGGGGAGCTGTTTTTT. It specifies CASSYGLAGENTGELFF.

This chain connects TRBV10-3 to TRBJ2-3; perhaps TRBD1 as D (5 bases). The CDR3 runs to 14 residues. Germline loops: CDR1 ENHRY, CDR2 SYGVKD. Trimming cost V 6 bases and J 5 bases, with 15 bases left between them. The CDR3 bases are TGTGCCATCAGCAGTAGTAGGGGTGGAGATACGCAGTATTTT. The encoded protein is CAISSSRGGDTQYF.

This clone was seen more than once but under ten times. The gene calls are TRBV6-1 and TRBJ2-7, with D unclear. V was cut by 0 bases and J by 10 bases, with 7 bases left in between. In germline, CDR1 is MNHNS, CDR2 SASEGT. This CDR3 is 11 amino acids long. The CDR3 DNA follows: TGTGCCAGCAGTGAAGCTGGCCTCCAGTACTTC. It codes for CASSEAGLQYF.

This chain links TRBV30 with TRBJ2-5; TRBD2 might be the D (6 bases). Germline V lookup: CDR1 GTSNPN, CDR2 SVGIG (reference sequence). V shed 1 base and J shed 2 bases, with 14 bases lying between them. The CDR3 is made up of 15 amino acids. CDR3 nucleotide sequence: TGTGCCTGGAGTGCCCCGGGACTTCTACAAGAGACCCAGTACTTC. It specifies CAWSAPGLLQETQYF.

The chain is built from TRBV4-1 and TRBJ2-7; a weak D match, TRBD1 (6 bases). In germline, CDR1 is MGHRA, CDR2 YSYEKL. CDR3 length: 13 residues. The V gene lost 0 bases and the J gene lost 3 bases, with 6 bases spanning the gap. The CDR3 loop reads CASSQDRGYEQYF. The CDR3 DNA is TGCGCCAGCAGCCAAGACAGGGGCTACGAGCAGTACTTC.

The CDR3 is CASSLQRPDAEQYF. In DNA, the CDR3 is TGTGCCAGCAGCTTGCAGCGGCCCGACGCAGAGCAGTACTTC. The gene calls are TRBV5-4 and TRBJ2-7; D might be TRBD2 (5 bases). Trimming stripped 1 base from V and 7 bases from J, with 15 bases between. CDR1 and CDR2 from the germline V gene are SGHNT and YYREEE (reference sequence). The CDR3 spans 14 residues.

V usage is TRBV6-5 and J usage is TRBJ2-5; possibly TRBD2 for D (5 bases). The V gene's germline CDR1 is MNHEY and CDR2 SVGAGI. This CDR3 has 16 amino acids. Trimming shortened V by 0 bases and J by 5 bases, and 16 bases separated the two germline ends. CDR3 coding DNA: TGTGCCAGCAGTTACTCTGGTACAGCGGATTCGGAGACCCAGTACTTC. Translation gives CASSYSGTADSETQYF.

The chain combines TRBV12-5 with TRBJ2-2, with D perhaps matching TRBD2 (5 bases). V lost 6 bases, J lost 5 bases, and 10 bases lay in between. The CDR3 has 13 residues. The germline CDR1 and CDR2 sequences are LGHNT and FRNRAP. Here the CDR3 reads CASGPSGTGELFF. CDR3 nucleotide sequence: TGTGCTAGTGGACCCAGCGGAACCGGGGAGCTGTTTTTT.

The chain combines TRBV6-5 with TRBJ1-2, with D possibly being TRBD1 (5 bases). Trimming removed 10 bases from V and 0 bases from J, with 15 bases in between. The CDR3 loop spans 14 amino acids. Germline lookup yields CDR1 MNHEY and CDR2 SVGAGI. CDR3 in amino acids: CATRRGSSNYGYTF. CDR3 DNA sequence: TGTGCCACCCGGAGGGGATCTTCTAACTATGGCTACACCTTC.